These 3 T cell receptor beta chains originate from one sample sequenced in a study of neurological immune-mediated disorders. TCRdb re-derived calls from the 5' RACE reads in MiXCR, one entry per CDR3 protein. The sample holds tens of thousands of distinct CDR3 sequences; about 14% are singletons and the top ten take 27%. Input material: PBMCs. These TCRs come from a woman aged 45 to 65 with HTLV-1-associated myelopathy (HAM/TSP).

This clonotype was seen at least ten times. The chain has TRBV20-1 and TRBJ1-1, with 10 bases lining up with TRBD1. Germline V gene sequence: CDR1 DFQATT, CDR2 SNEGSKA (reference sequence). The CDR3 runs to 18 residues. V was pared by 5 bases and J by 4 bases, with 19 bases of the junction left unmatched. CDR3 protein: CSAGPGQGTVPRLTEAFF. The CDR3 DNA follows: TGCAGTGCTGGTCCGGGACAGGGGACGGTCCCTCGACTCACTGAAGCTTTCTTT.

This clonotype was seen ten or more times. V and J are TRBV11-2 and TRBJ2-3; 10 nucleotides agree with TRBD2. The V segment lost 2 bases and the J segment 4 bases; nucleotides outside the gene matches: 6. This CDR3 region has 16 residues. Per the germline V gene, CDR1 is SGHAT and CDR2 is FQNNGV. The CDR3 nucleotides read TGTGCCAGCAGCTTAACTCTAGCGGGGGTGTCAGATACGCAGTATTTT. Amino acid sequence: CASSLTLAGVSDTQYF. Complete variable domain (other parts from reference TRBV11-2 and TRBJ2-3): EAGVAQSPRYKIIEKRQSVAFWCNPISGHATLYWYQQILGQGPKLLIQFQNNGVVDDSQLPKDRFSAERLKGVDSTLKIQPAKLEDSAVYLCASSLTLAGVSDTQYFGPGTRLTVL.

This clonotype was picked up many times. The rearrangement joins TRBV4-3 to TRBJ2-7; 10 nucleotides align to TRBD2. This CDR3 comprises 15 residues. Germline values: CDR1 LGHNA, CDR2 YSLEER. V dropped 0 bases and J dropped 6; count of bases not matched to a gene: 5. The CDR3 region is CASSQDRGLAFEQYF. For the CDR3, the DNA is TGCGCCAGCAGCCAAGATCGGGGACTAGCGTTCGAGCAGTACTTC.